The 7 T cell receptor beta chains below come from one sample, sequenced in a study of T cells expressing NK-cell markers. One entry per CDR3 protein, without DNA, is what TCRdb gives after re-calling the 5' RACE reads. The sample includes more than 400,000 distinct CDR3 sequences. Sequences were obtained from blood T cells: a sorted CD56 or NKG2C T cell subset, CD4+ or CD8+ T cells, or bulk PBMC T cells (not recorded which). Every receptor here comes from a woman aged 18 to 69 in good health.

The chain is built from TRBV5-1 and TRBJ1-1. CDR1 is SGHRS and CDR2 is YFSETQ in the germline V gene. The CDR3 loop spans 13 amino acids. The CDR3 loop is CASSLETNTEAFF.

This sequence joins TRBV13 and TRBJ2-3; TCRdb calls TRBD2, which cannot be checked without DNA. This CDR3 is built from 15 residues. Germline-derived CDR1 and CDR2 are PRHDT and FYEKMQ (reference sequence). CDR3 residues: CASSLVWESTDTQYF.

The chain couples TRBV5-6 to TRBJ2-7. CDR3 length: 14 residues. The germline CDR1 and CDR2 sequences are SGHDT and YYEEEE. CDR3: CASSLEVRNYEQYF.

The chain carries TRBV7-3 and TRBJ2-3; TCRdb outputs TRBD2, but without DNA this stays unchecked. The CDR3 sequence is 16 residues long. CDR1 is SGHTA and CDR2 is FQGTGA in the germline V gene. This CDR3 reads CASSLNGGGVRDTQYF.

This chain uses TRBV28 with TRBJ2-1; no DNA is available, so the TRBD2 call from TCRdb remains unchecked. CDR1 is MDHEN, CDR2 SYDVKM, per germline. This CDR3 is built from 18 residues. CDR3: CASSTLGVRGGSYNEQFF.

The genes are TRBV5-6 and TRBJ2-3; as DNA is missing, the TRBD1 call by TCRdb cannot be tested. CDR3 size: 13 residues. Germline V gives CDR1 SGHDT, CDR2 YYEEEE. The CDR3 here is CASMLPGADTQYF.

This chain uses TRBV4-2 with TRBJ2-3; with no DNA, the TCRdb D assignment of TRBD1 cannot be verified. The length of the CDR3 is 16 residues. Germline V gene lookup returns CDR1 LGHNA and CDR2 YNFKEQ. The CDR3 spells CASSQEPGTPSCTQYF.